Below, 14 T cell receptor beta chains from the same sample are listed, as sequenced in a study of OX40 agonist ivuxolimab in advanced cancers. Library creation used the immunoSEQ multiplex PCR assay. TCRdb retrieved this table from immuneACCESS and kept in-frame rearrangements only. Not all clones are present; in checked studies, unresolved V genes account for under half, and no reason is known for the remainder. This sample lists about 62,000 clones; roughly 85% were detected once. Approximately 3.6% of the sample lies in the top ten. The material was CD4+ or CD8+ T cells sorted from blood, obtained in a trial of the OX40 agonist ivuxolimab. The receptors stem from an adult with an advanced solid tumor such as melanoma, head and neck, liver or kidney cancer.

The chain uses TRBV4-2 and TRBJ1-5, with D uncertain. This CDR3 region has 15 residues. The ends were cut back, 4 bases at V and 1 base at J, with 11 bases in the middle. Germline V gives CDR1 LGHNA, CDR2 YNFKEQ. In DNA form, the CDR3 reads TGTGCCAGCAGCCCTACACTGGACAGCAATCAGCCCCAGCATTTT. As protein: CASSPTLDSNQPQHF.

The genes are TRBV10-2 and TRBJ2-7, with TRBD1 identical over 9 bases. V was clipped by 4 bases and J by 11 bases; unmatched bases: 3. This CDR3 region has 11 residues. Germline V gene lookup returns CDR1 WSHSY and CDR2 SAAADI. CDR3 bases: TGCGCCAGCAGTGGGACAGGGGAGGAGTACTTC. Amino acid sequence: CASSGTGEEYF.

CDR3 sequence reads: CASRAGGAKNIQYF. The CDR3 coding sequence is TGTGCCAGCAGGGCCGGTGGGGCCAAAAACATTCAGTACTTC. The chain combines TRBV2 with TRBJ2-4; the D is unclear. CDR3 length equals 14 residues. The V and J ends lost 6 bases and 1 base respectively, with 10 bases between them. Germline V lookup: CDR1 SNHLY, CDR2 FYNNEI.

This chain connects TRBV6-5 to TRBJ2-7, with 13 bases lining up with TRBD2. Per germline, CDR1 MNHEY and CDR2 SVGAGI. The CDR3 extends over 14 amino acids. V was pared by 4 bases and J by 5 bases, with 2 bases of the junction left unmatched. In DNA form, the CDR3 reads TGTGCCAGCAGTTTAGGACTAGCGGGAGACGAGCAGTACTTC. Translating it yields CASSLGLAGDEQYF.

In DNA, the CDR3 is TGTGCCAGCAGTAGTGGACAGGCTGACAATGAGCAGTTCTTC. Protein sequence: CASSSGQADNEQFF. The chain combines TRBV25-1 with TRBJ2-1; 7 bases are a match to TRBD1. Trimming took 5 bases from V and 5 from J; bases not matched to a gene: 6. Germline V gene lookup returns CDR1 MGHDK and CDR2 SYGVNS. CDR3 length: 14 residues.

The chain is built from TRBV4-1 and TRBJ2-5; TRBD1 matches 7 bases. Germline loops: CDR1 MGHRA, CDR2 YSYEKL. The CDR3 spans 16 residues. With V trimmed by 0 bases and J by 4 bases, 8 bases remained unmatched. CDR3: CASSQDGTVRGETQYF. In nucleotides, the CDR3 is TGCGCCAGCAGCCAAGATGGGACAGTTCGGGGAGAGACCCAGTACTTC.

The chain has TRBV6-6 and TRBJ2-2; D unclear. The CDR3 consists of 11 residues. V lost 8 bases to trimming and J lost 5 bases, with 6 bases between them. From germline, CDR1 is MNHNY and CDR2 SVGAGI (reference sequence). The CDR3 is CASFQTGELFF. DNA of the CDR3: TGTGCCAGCTTCCAGACCGGGGAGCTGTTTTTT.

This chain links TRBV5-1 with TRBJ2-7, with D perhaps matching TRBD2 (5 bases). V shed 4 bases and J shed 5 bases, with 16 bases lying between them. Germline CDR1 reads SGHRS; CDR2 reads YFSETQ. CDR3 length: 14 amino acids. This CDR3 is CASSPVSGVHEQYF. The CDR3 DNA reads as TGCGCCAGCAGCCCCGTGTCCGGGGTCCACGAGCAGTACTTC. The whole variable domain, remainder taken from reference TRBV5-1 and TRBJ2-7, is KAGVTQTPRYLIKTRGQQVTLSCSPISGHRSVSWYQQTPGQGLQFLFEYFSETQRNKGNFPGRFSGRQFSNSRSEMNVSTLELGDSALYLCASSPVSGVHEQYFGPGTRLTVT.

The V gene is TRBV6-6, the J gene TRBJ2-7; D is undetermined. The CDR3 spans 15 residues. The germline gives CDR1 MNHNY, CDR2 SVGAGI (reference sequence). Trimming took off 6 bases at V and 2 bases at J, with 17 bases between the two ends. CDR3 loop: CASRSWSGETYEQYF. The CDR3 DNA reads TGTGCCAGCAGGTCCTGGTCGGGCGAAACCTACGAGCAGTACTTC.

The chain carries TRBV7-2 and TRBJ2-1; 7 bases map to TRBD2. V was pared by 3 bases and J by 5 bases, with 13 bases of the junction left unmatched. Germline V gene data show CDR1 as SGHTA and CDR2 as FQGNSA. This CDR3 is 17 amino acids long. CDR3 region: CASSFGYGGGLHNEQFF. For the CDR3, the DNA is TGTGCCAGCAGCTTTGGGTATGGGGGGGGTTTACACAATGAGCAGTTCTTC.

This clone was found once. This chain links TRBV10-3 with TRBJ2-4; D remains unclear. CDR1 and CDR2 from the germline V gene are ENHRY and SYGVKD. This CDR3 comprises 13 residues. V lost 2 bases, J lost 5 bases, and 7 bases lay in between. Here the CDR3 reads CAISEGGENIQYF. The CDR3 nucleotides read TGTGCCATCAGTGAGGGCGGCGAAAACATTCAGTACTTC.

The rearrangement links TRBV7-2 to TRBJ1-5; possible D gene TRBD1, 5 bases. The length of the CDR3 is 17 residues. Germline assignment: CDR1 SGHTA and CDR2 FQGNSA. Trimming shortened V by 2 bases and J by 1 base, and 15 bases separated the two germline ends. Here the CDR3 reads CASSLQGWGGSNQPQHF. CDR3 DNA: TGTGCCAGCAGCTTACAAGGCTGGGGCGGCAGCAATCAGCCCCAGCATTTT.

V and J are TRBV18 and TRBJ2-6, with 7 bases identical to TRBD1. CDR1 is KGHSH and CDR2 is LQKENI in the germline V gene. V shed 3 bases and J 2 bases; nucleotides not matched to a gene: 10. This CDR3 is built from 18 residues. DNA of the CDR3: TGTGCCAGCTCACCGCGGACAGGCTCGGGTCCTGGGGCCAACGTCCTGACTTTC. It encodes CASSPRTGSGPGANVLTF.

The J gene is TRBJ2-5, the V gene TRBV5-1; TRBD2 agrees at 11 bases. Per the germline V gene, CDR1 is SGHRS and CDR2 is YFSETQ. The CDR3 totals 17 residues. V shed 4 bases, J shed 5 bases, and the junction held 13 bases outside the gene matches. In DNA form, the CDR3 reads TGCGCCAGCAGCCCGCGGGTTATAGCGGGAGGGCGGGAGACCCAGTACTTC. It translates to CASSPRVIAGGRETQYF.